The next 21 T cell receptor beta chains were all read from a single sample in a study of beta chain features in type 1 diabetes. General study points: TCRB CDR3s were moderately but significantly shorter in Type 1 diabetes patients in all four CD4+ subsets.

The whole isolated RNA underwent reverse transcription, so sequencing captured expressed TCRB transcripts. Profiled with immunoSEQ multiplex PCR; TCRdb holds only in-frame clones, not every one. The table shows roughly 700,000 clones, with about an eighth occurring only once. These receptors are not linked to any known antigen. Input material: naive CD4+ T cells from blood. The receptors shown here come from a man aged 18 to 30 with type 1 diabetes.

CDR3 residues: CASSKGIVTAGNIQYF. In nucleotides, the CDR3 is TGTGCCAGCAGCAAGGGGATTGTGACAGCAGGAAACATTCAGTACTTC. The chain is built from TRBV9 and TRBJ2-4; TRBD1 might be the D (5 bases). There are 16 residues in the CDR3. Germline CDR1 and CDR2: SGDLS and YYNGEE. With 4 bases removed from V and 6 bases from J, the gap between germline ends came to 20 bases.

The J gene is TRBJ2-7, the V gene TRBV28; possibly TRBD2 for D (5 bases). The V gene lost 7 bases and the J gene lost 2 bases, with 15 bases spanning the gap. Germline lookup yields CDR1 MDHEN and CDR2 SYDVKM. The CDR3 extends over 14 amino acids. CDR3 sequence reads: CASISDGNPYEQYF. Written as DNA, the CDR3 is TGTGCCAGCATTAGCGACGGAAACCCCTACGAGCAGTACTTC.

This clone was observed a handful of times. J is TRBJ2-1 and V is TRBV5-4; a weak D match, TRBD1 (6 bases). Trimming took off 4 bases at V and 0 bases at J, with 11 bases between the two ends. The CDR3 covers 15 residues. The germline CDR1 and CDR2 sequences are SGHNT and YYREEE (reference sequence). The CDR3 protein is CASSTTGVSYNEQFF. The DNA for the CDR3 is TGTGCCAGCAGCACGACAGGCGTCTCCTACAATGAGCAGTTCTTC.

This clone turned up a few times. This chain links TRBV5-1 with TRBJ2-5; 9 bases are a match to TRBD2. From germline, CDR1 is SGHRS and CDR2 YFSETQ. The CDR3 runs 15 residues. V trimming: 2 bases; J trimming: 1 base; junction bases outside the gene matches: 3. The CDR3: CASSFSGGTQETQYF. CDR3 coding DNA: TGCGCCAGCAGCTTTAGCGGGGGTACCCAAGAGACCCAGTACTTC. The complete variable domain, with remaining parts taken from reference TRBV5-1 and TRBJ2-5, reads KAGVTQTPRYLIKTRGQQVTLSCSPISGHRSVSWYQQTPGQGLQFLFEYFSETQRNKGNFPGRFSGRQFSNSRSEMNVSTLELGDSALYLCASSFSGGTQETQYFGPGTRLLVL.

V gene TRBV6-5 combines with J gene TRBJ2-4; D is perhaps TRBD2 (5 bases). The V and J ends lost 6 bases and 6 bases respectively, with 15 bases between them. From germline, CDR1 is MNHEY and CDR2 SVGAGI. This CDR3 has 14 amino acids. CDR3 sequence (DNA): TGTGCCAGCAGCCCCGGGGATACCTTAAACATTCAGTACTTC. Encoded protein: CASSPGDTLNIQYF.

For this clone: One end of the junction is discordant with germline, which a read error may explain. The chain has TRBV30 and TRBJ2-5; D could derive from TRBD1 or TRBD2 (5 bases each). The germline V gene encodes CDR1 GTSNPN and CDR2 SVGIG (reference sequence). The CDR3 is 12 residues long. This CDR3 is CAWSVEGPGAHF. The CDR3 DNA is TGTGCCTGGAGTGTAGAAGGCCCCGGGGCTCACTTC.

This clone appeared a few times. The rearrangement links TRBV5-6 to TRBJ2-5; D unclear. CDR1 and CDR2 from the germline V gene are SGHDT and YYEEEE. The CDR3 runs to 15 residues. V lost 0 bases, J lost 5 bases, and 14 bases lay in between. The CDR3, as DNA: TGTGCCAGCAGCTTGGACCCAGAGGTGTGGGAGACCCAGTACTTC. It specifies CASSLDPEVWETQYF.

The chain employs TRBV6-5 and TRBJ1-2, with D tentatively TRBD1 (5 bases). From germline, CDR1 is MNHEY and CDR2 SVGAGI. CDR3 length: 13 amino acids. Trimming pared 6 bases from V and 7 bases from J, leaving 15 bases between. CDR3 nucleotide sequence: TGTGCCAGCAGCCTCGTGGGGGTAGTTGGCTACACCTTC. Translated: CASSLVGVVGYTF.

This clone showed up just a few times. The chain links TRBV6-5 to TRBJ2-7; TRBD1 is a possible D gene (5 bases). The germline gives CDR1 MNHEY, CDR2 SVGAGI. V dropped 5 bases and J dropped 0 bases, with 11 bases sitting between them. This CDR3 has 14 amino acids. DNA for the CDR3: TGTGCCAGCAGTGTGGGGCAGGTCTCCTACGAGCAGTACTTC. Its protein product is CASSVGQVSYEQYF.

This rearrangement joins TRBV5-4 to TRBJ1-2; no clear D gene. Trimming took off 0 bases at V and 8 bases at J, with 14 bases between the two ends. In germline, CDR1 is SGHNT, CDR2 YYREEE (reference sequence). The CDR3 loop spans 14 amino acids. The CDR3 bases are TGTGCCAGCAGCTTGGATTTCGAATCGGGGGGCTACACCTTC. Residues: CASSLDFESGGYTF. Drawing the rest from reference TRBV5-4 and TRBJ1-2, the complete variable domain is ETGVTQSPTHLIKTRGQQVTLRCSSQSGHNTVSWYQQALGQGPQFIFQYYREEENGRGNFPPRFSGLQFPNYSSELNVNALELDDSALYLCASSLDFESGGYTFGSGTRLTVV.

The table lists this clone with a few counts. V is TRBV5-4 and J is TRBJ2-7, with D possibly called TRBD1 or TRBD2 (5 bases each). The CDR3 is made up of 14 amino acids. Trimming left V 4 bases short and J 2 bases short, with 13 bases between. Per germline, CDR1 SGHNT and CDR2 YYREEE (reference sequence). The CDR3 DNA reads as TGTGCCAGCAGCATCTGGGGGATCCCCTACGAGCAGTACTTC. It translates to CASSIWGIPYEQYF.

The chain uses TRBV6-5 and TRBJ1-5; possible D gene TRBD1, 5 bases. The CDR3 length is 15 residues. Trimming pared 6 bases from V and 3 bases from J, leaving 15 bases between. Germline V gene sequence: CDR1 MNHEY, CDR2 SVGAGI. The CDR3 region has the DNA TGTGCCAGCAGCTCGGACGGAGGGGCCAATCAGCCCCAGCATTTT. This translates into CASSSDGGANQPQHF.

This clone has only a few counts. V gene TRBV25-1 combines with J gene TRBJ1-2; D remains ambiguous. There are 12 residues in the CDR3. Germline V gene sequence: CDR1 MGHDK, CDR2 SYGVNS. The germline V and J ends were trimmed by 6 bases and 7 bases, with 12 bases remaining between them. CDR3 loop: CASRRGVGGYTF. The CDR3 region has the DNA TGTGCCAGCAGAAGAGGAGTGGGTGGCTACACCTTC.

The chain is built from TRBV18 and TRBJ1-5, with 9 bases fitting TRBD1. V trimming: 2 bases; J trimming: 9 bases; junction bases outside the gene matches: 8. Per the germline V gene, CDR1 is KGHSH and CDR2 is LQKENI. This CDR3 contains 15 residues. The CDR3 nucleotides read TGTGCCAGCTCACCATCCGGGACAGGGCTTATGCCCCAGCATTTT. Its protein product is CASSPSGTGLMPQHF.

CDR3 amino acids: CASSADRVRQPQHF. The CDR3 DNA sequence: TGTGCCAGCAGCGCTGACAGGGTTCGGCAGCCCCAGCATTTT. This chain connects TRBV5-6 to TRBJ1-5, with 7 bases aligning to TRBD1. Trimming removed 4 bases from V and 7 bases from J; junction bases left unmatched: 8. The length of the CDR3 is 14 residues. CDR1 and CDR2 (germline): SGHDT, YYEEEE.

V and J are TRBV15 and TRBJ1-2, with a weak D call TRBD1 (6 bases). This CDR3 is 13 amino acids long. The V end lost 3 bases, the J end lost 5 bases, and 10 bases lay between the germline ends. Germline CDR1 LNHNV, CDR2 YYDKDF (reference sequence). For the CDR3, the DNA is TGTGCCACCAGCAGGGGGGGCTTATATGGCTACACCTTC. This gives the protein CATSRGGLYGYTF.

This chain joins TRBV25-1 and TRBJ2-7, with D perhaps TRBD1 (5 bases). The CDR3 sequence is 13 residues long. Trimming took off 1 base at V and 3 bases at J, with 7 bases between the two ends. From germline, CDR1 is MGHDK and CDR2 SYGVNS. CDR3 coding DNA: TGTGCCAGCAGTGAATTAAGGGGCTACGAGCAGTACTTC. It encodes CASSELRGYEQYF.

To note about this clone: An end of the junction differs from the germline gene, which may be a read error. The chain carries TRBV15 and TRBJ2-6; D perhaps matches TRBD2 (6 bases). This CDR3 is 15 amino acids long. The germline CDR1 and CDR2 sequences are LNHNV and YYDKDF (reference sequence). The CDR3 reads CAARRDLSGANVLTF. The DNA for the CDR3 is TGTGCCGCCAGGCGGGACCTCTCTGGGGCCAACGTCCTGACTTTC.

The V call is TRBV30, the J call TRBJ2-3; D remains ambiguous. The V gene's germline CDR1 is GTSNPN and CDR2 SVGIG (reference sequence). This CDR3 contains 15 residues. Trimming took 0 bases from V and 2 from J, leaving 12 bases between them. CDR3 protein: CAWSVWYLVTDTQYF. The DNA for the CDR3 is TGTGCCTGGAGTGTATGGTACCTCGTCACAGATACGCAGTATTTT.

This clone was observed a handful of times. The chain joins TRBV5-4 to TRBJ1-1; D unclear. The V gene lost 0 bases and the J gene lost 0 bases, with 9 bases spanning the gap. From germline, CDR1 is SGHNT and CDR2 YYREEE (reference sequence). The CDR3 spans 15 residues. The CDR3 loop is CASSLEARMNTEAFF. As DNA, the CDR3 is TGTGCCAGCAGCTTGGAGGCCAGAATGAACACTGAAGCTTTCTTT.

V and J are TRBV30 and TRBJ1-1, with 10 bases fitting TRBD1. The CDR3 has 15 residues. The junction had 10 bases not matched to a gene; V was cut back by 5 bases and J by 4 bases. Germline V lookup: CDR1 GTSNPN, CDR2 SVGIG (reference sequence). For the CDR3, the DNA is TGTGCCTGGCCTGGGACAGGGGAAAGGGGCACTGAAGCTTTCTTT. Its protein product is CAWPGTGERGTEAFF.